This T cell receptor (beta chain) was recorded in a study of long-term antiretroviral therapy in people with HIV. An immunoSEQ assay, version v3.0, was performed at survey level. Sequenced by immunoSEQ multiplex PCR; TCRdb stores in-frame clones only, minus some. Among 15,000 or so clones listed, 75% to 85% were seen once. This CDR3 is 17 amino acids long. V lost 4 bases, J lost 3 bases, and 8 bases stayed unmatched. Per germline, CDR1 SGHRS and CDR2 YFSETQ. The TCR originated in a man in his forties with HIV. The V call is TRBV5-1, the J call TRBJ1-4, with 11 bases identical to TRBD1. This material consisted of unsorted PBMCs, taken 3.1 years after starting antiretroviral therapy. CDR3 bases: TGCGCCAGCAGCACCGGGACAGGGGGTGCGGCTAATGAAAAACTGTTTTTT. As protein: CASSTGTGGAANEKLFF.